This T cell receptor delta chain derives from a study of gamma-delta T cells after stem cell transplantation. On this clone: The protein recorded in TCRdb matches a much larger clone and deviates from this DNA's translation at residue 7, suggesting a read error; the protein here is obtained by translating the DNA.

TCRdb re-analyzed the RT-PCR reads via CATT. The sample records over a thousand delta-chain clones, about 18% being singletons. Trimming left V 4 bases short and J 0 bases short, with 20 bases between. This CDR3 spans 17 amino acids. CDR1 GEAIGNYY and CDR2 EKD come from the germline V gene. This sequence was found in a human donor. It is not recorded whose cells these are; they may come from a transplant donor. The sequenced material came from gamma-delta T cells. This chain connects TRDV2 to TRDJ1; D is unresolved. CDR3 residues: CACEELWVQGNTDKLIF. The CDR3 DNA sequence: TGTGCCTGTGAAGAGTTGTGGGTTCAGGGCAACACCGATAAACTCATCTTT.